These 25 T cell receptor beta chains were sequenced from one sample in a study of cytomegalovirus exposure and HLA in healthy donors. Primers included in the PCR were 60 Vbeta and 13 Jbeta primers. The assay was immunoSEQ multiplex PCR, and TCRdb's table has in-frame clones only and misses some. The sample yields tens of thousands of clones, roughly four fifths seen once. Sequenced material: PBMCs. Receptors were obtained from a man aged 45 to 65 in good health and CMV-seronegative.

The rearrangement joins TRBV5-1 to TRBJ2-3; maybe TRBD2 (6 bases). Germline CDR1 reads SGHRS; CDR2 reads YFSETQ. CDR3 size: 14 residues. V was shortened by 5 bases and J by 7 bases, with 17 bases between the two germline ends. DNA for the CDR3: TGCGCCAGCAGAACTTCGATGGGGGGAAATACGCAGTATTTT. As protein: CASRTSMGGNTQYF.

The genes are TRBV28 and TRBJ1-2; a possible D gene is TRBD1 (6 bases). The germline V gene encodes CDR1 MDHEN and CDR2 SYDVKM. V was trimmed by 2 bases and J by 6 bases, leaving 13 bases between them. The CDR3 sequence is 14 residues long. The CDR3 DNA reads TGTGCCAGCAGTTTAATTGGGCAGGGGAATGGCTACACCTTC. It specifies CASSLIGQGNGYTF.

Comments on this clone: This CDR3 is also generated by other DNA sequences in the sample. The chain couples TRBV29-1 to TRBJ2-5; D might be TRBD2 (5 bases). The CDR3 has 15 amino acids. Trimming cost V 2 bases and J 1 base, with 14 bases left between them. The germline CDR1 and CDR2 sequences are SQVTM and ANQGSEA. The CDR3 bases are TGCAGCGTTGAAATGTTGGGAGAGCCCCAAGAGACCCAGTACTTC. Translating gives CSVEMLGEPQETQYF.

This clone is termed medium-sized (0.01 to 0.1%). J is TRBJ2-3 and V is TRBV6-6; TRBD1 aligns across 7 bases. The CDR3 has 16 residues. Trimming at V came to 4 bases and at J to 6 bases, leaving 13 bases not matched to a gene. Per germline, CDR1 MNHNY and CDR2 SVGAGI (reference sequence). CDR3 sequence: CASSFPGQLSPDTQYF. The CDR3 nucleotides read TGTGCCAGCAGTTTCCCGGGACAGTTATCTCCCGATACGCAGTATTTT.

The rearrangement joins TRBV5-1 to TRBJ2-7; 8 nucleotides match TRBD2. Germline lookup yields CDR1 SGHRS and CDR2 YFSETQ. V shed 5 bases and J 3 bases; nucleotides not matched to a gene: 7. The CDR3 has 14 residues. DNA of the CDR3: TGCGCCAGCAGGGTTAGCGGGACTAGCTACGAGCAGTACTTC. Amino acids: CASRVSGTSYEQYF.

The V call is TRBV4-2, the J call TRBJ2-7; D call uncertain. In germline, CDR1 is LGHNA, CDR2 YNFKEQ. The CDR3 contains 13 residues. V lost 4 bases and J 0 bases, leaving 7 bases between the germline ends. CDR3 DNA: TGTGCCAGCAGCCGAGGAGTCTCCTACGAGCAGTACTTC. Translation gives CASSRGVSYEQYF.

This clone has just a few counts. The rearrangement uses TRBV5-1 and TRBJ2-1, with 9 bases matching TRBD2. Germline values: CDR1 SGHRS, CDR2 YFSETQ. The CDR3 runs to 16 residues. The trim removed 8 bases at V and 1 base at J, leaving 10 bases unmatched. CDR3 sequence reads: CARRREGRRSYNEQFF. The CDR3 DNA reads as TGCGCCAGGCGGCGGGAGGGCCGGAGGTCCTACAATGAGCAGTTCTTC.

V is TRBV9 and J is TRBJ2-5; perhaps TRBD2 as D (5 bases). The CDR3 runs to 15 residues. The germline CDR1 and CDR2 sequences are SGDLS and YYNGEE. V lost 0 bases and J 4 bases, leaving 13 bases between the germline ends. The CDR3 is CASSVASRSGETQYF. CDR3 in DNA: TGTGCCAGCAGCGTAGCTTCCCGGAGCGGAGAGACCCAGTACTTC.

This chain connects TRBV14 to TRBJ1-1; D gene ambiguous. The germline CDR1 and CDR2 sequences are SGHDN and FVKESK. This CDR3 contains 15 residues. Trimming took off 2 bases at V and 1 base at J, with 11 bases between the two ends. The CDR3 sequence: CASSQLGERNTEAFF. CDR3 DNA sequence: TGTGCCAGCAGCCAACTCGGGGAGAGGAACACTGAAGCTTTCTTT.

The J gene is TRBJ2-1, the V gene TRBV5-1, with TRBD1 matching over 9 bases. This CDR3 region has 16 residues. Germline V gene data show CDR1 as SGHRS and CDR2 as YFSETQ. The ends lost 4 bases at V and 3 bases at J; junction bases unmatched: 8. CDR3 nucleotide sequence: TGCGCCAGCAGCCCAACCGGGACAGGGCTCTACAATGAGCAGTTCTTC. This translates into CASSPTGTGLYNEQFF.

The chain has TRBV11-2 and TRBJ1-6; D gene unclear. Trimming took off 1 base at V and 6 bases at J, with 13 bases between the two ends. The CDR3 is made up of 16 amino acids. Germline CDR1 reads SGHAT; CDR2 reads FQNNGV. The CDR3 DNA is TGTGCCAGCAGCTTAGTTTCCCAGGCGTTTAATTCACCCCTCCACTTT. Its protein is CASSLVSQAFNSPLHF.

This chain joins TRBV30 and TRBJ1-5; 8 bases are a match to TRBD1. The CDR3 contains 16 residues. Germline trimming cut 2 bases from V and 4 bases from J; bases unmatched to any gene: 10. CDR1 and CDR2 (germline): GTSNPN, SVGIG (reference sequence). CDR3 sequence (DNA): TGTGCCTGGAGTAACCCGGACAGGGTGGGTAATCAGCCCCAGCATTTT. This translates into CAWSNPDRVGNQPQHF. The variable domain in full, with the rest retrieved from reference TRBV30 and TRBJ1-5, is SQTIHQWPATLVQPVGSPLSLECTVEGTSNPNLYWYRQAAGRGLQLLFYSVGIGQISSEVPQNLSASRPQDRQFILSSKKLLLSDSGFYLCAWSNPDRVGNQPQHFGDGTRLSIL.

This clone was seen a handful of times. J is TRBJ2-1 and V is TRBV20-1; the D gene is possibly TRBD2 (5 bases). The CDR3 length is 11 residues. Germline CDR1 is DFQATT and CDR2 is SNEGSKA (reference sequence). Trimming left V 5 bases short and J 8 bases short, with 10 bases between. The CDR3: CSAPLVHEQFF. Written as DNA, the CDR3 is TGCAGTGCTCCACTAGTCCATGAGCAGTTCTTC.

CDR3 nucleotide sequence: TGCAGCGTTAGGGACAGTAATTCACCCCTCCACTTT. It codes for CSVRDSNSPLHF. The chain combines TRBV29-1 with TRBJ1-6; 7 bases align to TRBD1. The germline gives CDR1 SQVTM, CDR2 ANQGSEA. This CDR3 comprises 12 residues. V lost 5 bases to trimming and J lost 6 bases; unmatched junction nucleotides: 1.

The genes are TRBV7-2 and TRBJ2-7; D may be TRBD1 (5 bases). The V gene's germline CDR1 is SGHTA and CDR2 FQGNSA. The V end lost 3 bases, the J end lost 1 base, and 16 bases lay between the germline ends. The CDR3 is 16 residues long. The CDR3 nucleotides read TGTGCCAGCAGCTTTGCCCAGGGATCGGGTTCCTACGAGCAGTACTTC. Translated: CASSFAQGSGSYEQYF.

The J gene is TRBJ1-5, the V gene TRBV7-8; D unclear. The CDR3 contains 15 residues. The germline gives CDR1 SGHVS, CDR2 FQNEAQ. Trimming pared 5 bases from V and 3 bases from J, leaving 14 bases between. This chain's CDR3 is CASSHPPRNNQPQHF. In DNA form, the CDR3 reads TGTGCCAGCAGCCACCCCCCGCGGAACAATCAGCCCCAGCATTTT.

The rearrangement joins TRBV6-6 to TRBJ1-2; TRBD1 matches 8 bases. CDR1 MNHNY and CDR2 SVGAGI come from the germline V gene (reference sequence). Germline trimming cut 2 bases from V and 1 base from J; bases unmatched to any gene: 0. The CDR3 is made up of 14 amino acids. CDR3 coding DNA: TGTGCCAGCAGTTACACAGGGGGTAACTATGGCTACACCTTC. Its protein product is CASSYTGGNYGYTF.

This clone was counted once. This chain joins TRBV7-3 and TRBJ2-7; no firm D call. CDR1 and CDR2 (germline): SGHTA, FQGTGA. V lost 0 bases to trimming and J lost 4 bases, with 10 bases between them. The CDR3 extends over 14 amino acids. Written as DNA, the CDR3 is TGTGCCAGCAGCTTAACTCCGGGTGGATACGAGCAGTACTTC. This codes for CASSLTPGGYEQYF.

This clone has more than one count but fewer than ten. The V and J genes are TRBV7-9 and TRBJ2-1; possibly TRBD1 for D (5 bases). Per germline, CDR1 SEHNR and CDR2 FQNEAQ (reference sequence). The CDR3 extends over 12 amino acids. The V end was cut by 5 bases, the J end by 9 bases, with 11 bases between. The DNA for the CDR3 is TGTGCCAGCAGCCCGACAGTCAGTGAGCAGTTCTTC. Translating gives CASSPTVSEQFF.

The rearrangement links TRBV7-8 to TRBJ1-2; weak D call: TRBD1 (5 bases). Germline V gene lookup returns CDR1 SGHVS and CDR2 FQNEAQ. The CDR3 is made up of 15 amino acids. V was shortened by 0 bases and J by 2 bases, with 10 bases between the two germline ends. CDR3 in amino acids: CASSLAPGPNYGYTF. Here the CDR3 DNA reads TGTGCCAGCAGCTTAGCCCCAGGGCCGAACTATGGCTACACCTTC.

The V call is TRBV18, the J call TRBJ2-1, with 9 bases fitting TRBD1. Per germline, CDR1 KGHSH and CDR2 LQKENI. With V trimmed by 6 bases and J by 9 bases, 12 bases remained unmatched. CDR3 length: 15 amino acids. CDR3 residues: CASSLEGQGITEQFF. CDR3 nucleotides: TGTGCCAGCTCGTTAGAAGGACAGGGGATCACTGAGCAGTTCTTC.

The chain's CDR3 is CAIRMTGGSYGYTF. In DNA, the CDR3 is TGTGCCATCAGGATGACAGGGGGTAGTTATGGCTACACCTTC. The V call is TRBV10-3, the J call TRBJ1-2, with 9 positions matching TRBD1. The CDR3 is 14 amino acids. Looked up from germline, CDR1 is ENHRY and CDR2 is SYGVKD. Trimming at V came to 6 bases and at J to 5 bases, leaving 7 bases not matched to a gene.

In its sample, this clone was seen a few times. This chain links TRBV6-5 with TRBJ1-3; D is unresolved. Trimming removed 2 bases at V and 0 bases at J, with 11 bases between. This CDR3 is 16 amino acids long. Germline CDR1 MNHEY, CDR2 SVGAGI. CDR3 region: CASSYAASLSGNTIYF. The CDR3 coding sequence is TGTGCCAGCAGTTACGCGGCCAGCCTCTCTGGAAACACCATATATTTT.

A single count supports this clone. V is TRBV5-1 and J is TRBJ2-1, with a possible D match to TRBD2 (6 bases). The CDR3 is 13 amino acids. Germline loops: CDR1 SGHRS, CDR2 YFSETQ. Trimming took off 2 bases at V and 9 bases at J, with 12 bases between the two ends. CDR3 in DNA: TGCGCCAGCAGCTTCACAGTGGGGGGTGAGCAGTTCTTC. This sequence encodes CASSFTVGGEQFF.

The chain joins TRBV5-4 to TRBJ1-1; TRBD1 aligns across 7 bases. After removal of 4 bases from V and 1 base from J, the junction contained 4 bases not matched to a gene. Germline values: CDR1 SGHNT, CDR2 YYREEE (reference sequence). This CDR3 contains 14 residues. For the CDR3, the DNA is TGTGCCAGCAGCCCCCGGGACAGGAACACTGAAGCTTTCTTT. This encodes CASSPRDRNTEAFF.